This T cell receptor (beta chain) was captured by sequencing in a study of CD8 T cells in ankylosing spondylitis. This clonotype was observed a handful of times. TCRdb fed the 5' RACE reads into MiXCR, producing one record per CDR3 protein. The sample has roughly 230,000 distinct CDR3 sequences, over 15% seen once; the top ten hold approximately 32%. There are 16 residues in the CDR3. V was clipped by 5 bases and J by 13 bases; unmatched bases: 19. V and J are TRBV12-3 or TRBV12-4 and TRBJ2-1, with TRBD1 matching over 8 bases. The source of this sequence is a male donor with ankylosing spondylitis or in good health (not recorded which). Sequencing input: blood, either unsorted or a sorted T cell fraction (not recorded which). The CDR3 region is CASSDQGAPDYNCQFF. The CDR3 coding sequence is TGTGCCAGCAGTGATCAGGGGGCCCCCGACTACAATTGCCAGTTCTTC.